The rows below give T cell receptor beta chains drawn from one sample of a study of identical twins. TCRdb re-derived calls from the 5' RACE reads in MiXCR, one entry per CDR3 protein. The sample includes around 960,000 distinct CDR3 sequences, 10% to 15% of them seen just once. These data are also associated with another study on yellow fever vaccine responses in identical twins.

The sequenced sample consisted of PBMCs. The receptors stem from a woman aged 18-29 years in good health. CDR3s leave out the opening cysteine and the closing phenylalanine or tryptophan. Fields, in order: V gene, J gene, D gene, CDR3 protein. D genes are given only for firm matches.

V gene: TRBV12-3/TRBV12-4; J gene: TRBJ2-1; D gene: .; CDR3 protein: ASSLAPLGDEQF
V gene: TRBV7-8; J gene: TRBJ2-1; D gene: TRBD2; CDR3 protein: ASSLTSGGPAYNEQF
V gene: TRBV19; J gene: TRBJ1-1; D gene: .; CDR3 protein: ASTFSSFNTEAF
V gene: TRBV27; J gene: TRBJ2-2; D gene: TRBD1; CDR3 protein: ASSFLGQVEELF
V gene: TRBV13; J gene: TRBJ2-7; D gene: .; CDR3 protein: ASSLLGSSLEQY
V gene: TRBV11-1; J gene: TRBJ2-5; D gene: .; CDR3 protein: ASSLVLAGRRERWLQETQY
V gene: TRBV14; J gene: TRBJ2-1; D gene: TRBD2; CDR3 protein: ASSQFPTSGGLYPEKQF
V gene: TRBV12-3/TRBV12-4; J gene: TRBJ2-4; D gene: TRBD1; CDR3 protein: ASSFPLREQGAENIQY
V gene: TRBV29-1; J gene: TRBJ2-1; D gene: TRBD2; CDR3 protein: SVEDRKGKISGRGNNEQF
V gene: TRBV9; J gene: TRBJ2-1; D gene: TRBD1; CDR3 protein: ASSVKGTGTYNEQF
V gene: TRBV11-2; J gene: TRBJ2-3; D gene: TRBD2; CDR3 protein: ASSFSPTTSPPPY
V gene: TRBV29-1; J gene: TRBJ2-1; D gene: .; CDR3 protein: SVEDHSGGIEQF
V gene: TRBV2; J gene: TRBJ2-3; D gene: .; CDR3 protein: ASSGWSTDTQY
V gene: TRBV14; J gene: TRBJ2-2; D gene: TRBD1; CDR3 protein: ASSQDRDREGTGELF
V gene: TRBV6-1; J gene: TRBJ2-2; D gene: .; CDR3 protein: ATQGWVTGELF
V gene: TRBV7-3; J gene: TRBJ1-1; D gene: .; CDR3 protein: ASSATENTEAF
V gene: TRBV20-1; J gene: TRBJ2-7; D gene: TRBD2; CDR3 protein: SARVPYRTSGDSYEQY
V gene: TRBV28; J gene: TRBJ2-7; D gene: TRBD1; CDR3 protein: ASTTIPGTGEYEQY
V gene: TRBV10-3; J gene: TRBJ2-2; D gene: .; CDR3 protein: AISVSPRAGELF
V gene: TRBV28; J gene: TRBJ2-1; D gene: .; CDR3 protein: ASRPKAYNEQF
V gene: TRBV10-3; J gene: TRBJ2-3; D gene: TRBD1; CDR3 protein: AISDRRQGTSTDTQY
V gene: TRBV5-1; J gene: TRBJ1-1; D gene: TRBD1; CDR3 protein: ASSPWDRGSTEAF
V gene: TRBV9; J gene: TRBJ1-5; D gene: .; CDR3 protein: ASSVGGLDGTPQH
V gene: TRBV7-8; J gene: TRBJ1-1; D gene: .; CDR3 protein: ASVRRNTEAF
V gene: TRBV7-9; J gene: TRBJ2-3; D gene: TRBD2; CDR3 protein: ASDRTSGATSTDTQY
V gene: TRBV29-1; J gene: TRBJ2-3; D gene: TRBD2; CDR3 protein: SVCGRPITDTQY
V gene: TRBV7-8; J gene: TRBJ1-2; D gene: .; CDR3 protein: ASSPSGNGYGYT
V gene: TRBV27; J gene: TRBJ2-2; D gene: TRBD2; CDR3 protein: ASSSLPQLGGGDTGELF
V gene: TRBV7-2; J gene: TRBJ2-1; D gene: TRBD2; CDR3 protein: ASSLAPGLGSINEQF
V gene: TRBV28; J gene: TRBJ2-5; D gene: TRBD2; CDR3 protein: ASFTAGAGGYQETQY
V gene: TRBV7-2; J gene: TRBJ1-3; D gene: .; CDR3 protein: ASSFSPSGNTIY
V gene: TRBV7-8; J gene: TRBJ2-3; D gene: TRBD1; CDR3 protein: ASSLAWTGGSERLGRTQY
V gene: TRBV28; J gene: TRBJ2-1; D gene: TRBD2; CDR3 protein: ASRGAGEHNEQF
V gene: TRBV28; J gene: TRBJ1-2; D gene: TRBD1; CDR3 protein: ASSLTGVNYGYT
V gene: TRBV6-5; J gene: TRBJ1-2; D gene: .; CDR3 protein: ASTSQGLGYGYT
V gene: TRBV7-2; J gene: TRBJ2-2; D gene: .; CDR3 protein: ASSSIGGELF
V gene: TRBV20-1; J gene: TRBJ2-3; D gene: .; CDR3 protein: SARDLSGQTSSTDTQY
V gene: TRBV4-1; J gene: TRBJ1-2; D gene: TRBD1; CDR3 protein: ASSGTGTGNYGYT